This TCR beta chain was sequenced for a study of cytomegalovirus exposure and HLA in healthy donors (dated 2017 in TCRdb). Context from the whole study: An earlier analysis of roughly 500 of the donors reported 250 to 300 Gb of sequence data and around 120 million unique TCR beta sequences from some 180 million T cells. In the later analysis, no new phenotypic data were used to find candidate immune exposures; instead, reliance was placed on TCR beta sequences and their occurrence across donors. In a later genetic analysis, genome-wide SNP genotypes for about 60% of the 666 donors were used, and that subset was treated as a discovery cohort. Several DR-DQ haplotypes were treated as single units for association and clustering because of strong linkage in the cohort. To predict cytomegalovirus infection status, the study combined high-throughput TCR immunosequencing, statistical association of individual TCRs with disease status, and machine learning. An early release that covered more than 550 HLA-typed donors contained 300 to 350 gigabases of sequencing data and some 87 million unique TCR sequences. Besides the first cohort of some 670 subjects, a separate validation cohort made up of 90 to 150 different subjects was used. Both class I and class II loci were covered by HLA typing, at four-digit resolution. Typing coverage differed by locus: A, B, C, DRB1 and DQB1 were typed in roughly 620-630 donors, DQA1 in about 550, DPA1 in approximately 610, and DPB1 in roughly 450. The aim of the study was to test whether cataloging public T cell receptors could identify signatures of past pathogen exposure. The study profiled the T cell repertoires of some 610 subjects by immunosequencing and related them to cytomegalovirus serostatus. Among 350 to 400 genotyped donors of the cohort, an average of roughly 240,000 unique TCR beta nucleotide sequences were sequenced per donor, roughly 20% of them non-productive. A later analysis re-examined previously published TCR beta repertoires from around 670 donors and added high-resolution HLA genotyping to investigate patterns of TCR occurrence. Among the roughly 430 genotyped donors, approximately 81% belonged to the genetic ancestry cluster associated with self-reported Caucasian donors. To decide whether each TCR beta V gene segment behaved as functional or pseudogenic, an earlier analysis of approximately 620 of the donors relied on high-throughput TCR beta sequencing. All discovery cohort repertoires had been generated on a single sequencing platform. Donor age, sex, ethnicity and CMV serostatus were compiled alongside the repertoire data.

From cysteine to phenylalanine, the CDR3 is 15 amino acids long. CDR3 DNA is the only sequence kept; it has 45 bases, read in frame from the first base. Deletion took 0 bases off V and 0 bases off J, with a span of 8 bases between the germline ends. For CDR1 and CDR2, the germline V gene lists SGHRS and YFSETQ. In total, roughly 670 healthy bone marrow donors made up the cohort. At the time of sampling, all cohort members were nominally healthy, though unrecorded immune exposures were likely present. The donor was CMV seropositive and belonged to the group of a few hundred seropositive cohort members. Each donor provided a peripheral blood sample, and peripheral blood mononuclear cells were used for TCR beta sequencing. Genomic DNA was extracted from the blood cell samples with the Qiagen DNeasy Blood Extraction Kit. To note about this clone: No cognate antigen has been identified for it. Qualities for individual bases were not recorded, and no much larger clone is one base off.

Overall results and qualifications from the work: According to a later genetic analysis, donors in an Asian-associated ancestry cluster had fewer N-insertions in productive TCRs than the approximately 710-donor mean. In vitro tests confirmed that a few of the cytomegalovirus-associated TCR beta chains recognize cytomegalovirus antigens. In a later genetic analysis, a missense DCLRE1C variant was associated with V-gene and J-gene trimming of TCR beta chains, and the association was replicated in an independent cohort. HLA typing was unavailable for some donors at each locus, so association tests used only the typed subset. Some IMGT-functional V segments, including TRBV6-2 and TRBV6-3, could not be distinguished by the 87-base-pair reads and were therefore excluded. CMV serostatus was the only immune exposure information available for the cohort. An earlier analysis of around 600 of the donors showed that most TCR beta V segments appeared in productive rearrangements either about 87% or about 30% of the time, which broadly matched IMGT annotations. In a later analysis, TCR association rates were found to vary across HLA loci, with the most associated TCRs seen for DRB1 alleles and the fewest for HLA-C alleles. A further reported finding was that TCR beta sequences accurately predicted the HLA-A and HLA-B alleles for most subjects in the first cohort. Only TCR beta chains were sequenced in this cohort, and the absence of alpha or paired-chain data limited detectable features. When HLA alleles, especially DR and DQ, strongly co-occurred, TCR associations were difficult to assign to individual alleles. Because counts were too low, roughly 17 rarely observed V segments, including chromosome 9 orphons, were left out of the earlier analysis of several hundred of the donors. A later analysis found that most CMV-associated TCR beta chains appeared HLA-restricted, with HLA associations seemingly driven largely by CMV exposure. Correlated functional status among segregating V segments might be attributable to linkage disequilibrium, but an unknown experimental factor could not be ruled out. A later analysis found that HLA-associated TCR beta chains were more clonally expanded and had lower generation probabilities than equally common non-associated chains. While some public TCRs were present in many individuals, most TCR sequences turned up only very rarely across donors. A later analysis reported that several top co-occurrence clusters appeared linked to parvovirus B19, influenza, CMV and Epstein-Barr virus. A cluster of highly shared sequence variants was judged likely to be a technical artifact of the sequencing pipeline. Sequencing depth was assumed to be roughly uniform across donors in the presence/absence analyses, though that assumption may not hold. It was suggested by the authors that the approach could potentially be generalized to other disease states and immunological phenotypes. The study gave a list of roughly 150 TCR beta chains associated with cytomegalovirus. A later analysis associated 15,000 to 20,000 TCR beta sequences with specific HLA alleles at a false discovery rate of 0.05. The classifier was reported to diagnose cytomegalovirus status with high specificity and sensitivity in both the original and validation cohorts.

Library construction relied on the immunoSEQ multiplex PCR assay. For the multiplex PCR, a mixture combining 60 forward primers for TCR Vbeta segments and 13 reverse primers for TCR Jbeta segments was used. The CDR3 region of rearranged TCR beta genes was amplified from genomic DNA by a multiplex PCR assay. On the Illumina HiSeq System, the amplified TCR beta libraries were sequenced as 87-base-pair reads. Under the source paper's analysis protocol: In a later analysis, tens of millions of unique TCR beta chains were counted across the roughly 670 repertoires, and around 10 million of these chains were shared by at least two donors. A nearest-neighbor algorithm error-corrected the raw reads and collapsed the reads into unique sequences, merging closely related sequences to remove PCR and sequencing errors. V, D and J gene segments were assigned by aligning CDR3 sequences to IMGT reference sequences. For a sequence to be retained, a match of at least six nucleotides was required to both a V gene segment and a J gene segment. A rearrangement was called productive if the CDR3 had no stop codons and remained in frame with V and J, and every other rearrangement was called non-productive. CDR3 was defined according to IMGT convention as the region running from the second conserved V-encoded cysteine to the conserved J-encoded phenylalanine. In an earlier analysis of around 600 of the donors, sequences lacking an unambiguous match to a single V gene segment were excluded. An earlier analysis of just under 600 of the donors called V segments functional above 56.7% productive rearrangements and segregating when the between-donor standard deviation exceeded 5%. A statistical classification framework was built to diagnose cytomegalovirus status from the catalog of TCR beta chain sequences. In a later analysis, TCR nucleotide sequences were compared against IMGT/GENE-DB human TR gene sequences so that V and J genes could be assigned. Using the TCRdist pipeline, a later analysis assigned CDR3 sequences along with most-parsimonious VDJ recombination scenarios. In a later analysis, each TCR beta chain was defined by its CDR3 amino acid sequence together with its V-gene family, and reads without a unique V-gene family were excluded. A later analysis removed 592 highly shared, low-generation-probability nucleotide sequences to deal with suspected cross-contamination and a sequencing artifact. For each public chain, a later analysis derived a clonal expansion index from normalized ranks of inferred template counts within each repertoire. In a later analysis, generation probabilities were computed using a VDJ recombination model fitted to out-of-frame rearrangements, and the results were checked against IGoR. In a later analysis, hypergeometric tests were used to score TCR-TCR, TCR-HLA and TCR-CMV co-occurrence, with a repertoire-size bias correction applied to TCR pairs. To estimate false discovery rates, a later analysis permuted the HLA or CMV assignments 20 times. A later analysis grouped co-occurring TCRs with DBSCAN, adding TCRdist sequence similarity when clustering within HLA-allele-positive subsets. Repertoires with fewer than 30,000 or more than 120,000 public chains were left out of co-occurrence clustering, as were about 5 repertoires with anomalous nucleotide sharing. TCRdb holds this immuneACCESS table with in-frame rearrangements only. Some clones are missing; in checked studies, unresolved V genes explain under half, and the rest has no known cause. The D gene and trimming were derived from the DNA, and the V and J assignments and clone size from that table. Recorded for this sample are about 130,000 clones; more than 9% of them occurred a single time. Of the sample, about 4.7% falls within the top ten clones.

The receptor chain draws on TRBV5-1 and TRBJ2-3; TRBD2 is perhaps the D gene, given 6 matching bases. This clonotype was obtained from a woman between 18 and 30 years old in good health and CMV-seropositive. Sequences were obtained from PBMCs. The nucleotide sequence is TGCGCCAGCAGCTTGGCCCGGGAGAGCACAGATACGCAGTATTTT. This encodes CASSLARESTDTQYF.